This T cell receptor beta chain was identified during a study of PD-L1 blockade in urothelial cancer. Time point here: peripheral blood 6 weeks after treatment start. Using immunoSEQ multiplex PCR, the repertoire was profiled, and TCRdb retains in-frame clones only, with some absent. The sample carries some 110,000 clones, approximately 90% recorded once. The material sequenced was PBMCs, taken around atezolizumab (anti-PD-L1) treatment. The sequence was collected from a man aged 60-69 years with urothelial cancer.

CDR3 DNA: TGTGCCAGCAGTGAAGGGCCCTCCGGGACAGGGGGCTACGAGCAGTACTTC. Translated, it gives CASSEGPSGTGGYEQYF. V is TRBV6-1 and J is TRBJ2-7, with 11 bases lining up with TRBD1. V lost 1 base to trimming and J lost 3 bases; unmatched junction nucleotides: 8. This CDR3 has 17 residues. CDR1 is MNHNS, CDR2 SASEGT, per germline.